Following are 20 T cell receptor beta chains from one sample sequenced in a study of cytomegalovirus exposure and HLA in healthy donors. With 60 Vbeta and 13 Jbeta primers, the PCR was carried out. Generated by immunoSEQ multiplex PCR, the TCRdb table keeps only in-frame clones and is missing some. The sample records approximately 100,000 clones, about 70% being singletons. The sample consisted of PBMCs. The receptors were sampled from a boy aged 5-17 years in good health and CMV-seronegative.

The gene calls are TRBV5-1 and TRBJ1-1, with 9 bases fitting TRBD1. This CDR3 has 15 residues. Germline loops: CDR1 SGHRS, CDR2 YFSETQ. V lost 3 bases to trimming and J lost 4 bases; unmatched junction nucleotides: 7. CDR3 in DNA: TGCGCCAGCAGCTACGCGGGACAGGGCACCACTGAAGCTTTCTTT. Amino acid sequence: CASSYAGQGTTEAFF.

CDR3 residues: CASSRPLAGDVNQPQHF. For the CDR3, the DNA is TGCGCCAGCAGTCGCCCCTTGGCGGGGGACGTCAATCAGCCCCAGCATTTT. The rearrangement links TRBV23-1 to TRBJ1-5; perhaps TRBD1 as D (5 bases). TRBV23-1 is an ORF, and what it does is uncertain. The CDR3 covers 17 residues. V was clipped by 4 bases and J by 3 bases, with 19 bases between them.

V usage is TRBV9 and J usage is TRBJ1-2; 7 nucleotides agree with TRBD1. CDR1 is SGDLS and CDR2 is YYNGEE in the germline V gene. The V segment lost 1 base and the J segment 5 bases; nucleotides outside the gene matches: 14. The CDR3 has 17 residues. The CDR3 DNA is TGTGCCAGCAGCGTACAAGATAAGGGGGCGGAGGGATATGGCTACACCTTC. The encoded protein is CASSVQDKGAEGYGYTF.

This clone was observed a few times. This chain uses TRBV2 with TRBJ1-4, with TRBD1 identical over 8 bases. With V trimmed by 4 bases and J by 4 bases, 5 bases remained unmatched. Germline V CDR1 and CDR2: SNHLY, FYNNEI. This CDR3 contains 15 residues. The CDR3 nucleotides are TGTGCCAGCAGTGCCAGACAGGGGCGTAATGAAAAACTGTTTTTT. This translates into CASSARQGRNEKLFF.

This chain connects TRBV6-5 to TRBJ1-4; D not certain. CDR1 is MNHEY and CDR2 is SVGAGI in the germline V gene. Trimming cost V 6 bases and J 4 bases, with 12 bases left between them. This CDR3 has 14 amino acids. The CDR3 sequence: CASSPYRVNEKLFF. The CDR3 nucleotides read TGTGCCAGCAGCCCCTACCGGGTTAATGAAAAACTGTTTTTT.

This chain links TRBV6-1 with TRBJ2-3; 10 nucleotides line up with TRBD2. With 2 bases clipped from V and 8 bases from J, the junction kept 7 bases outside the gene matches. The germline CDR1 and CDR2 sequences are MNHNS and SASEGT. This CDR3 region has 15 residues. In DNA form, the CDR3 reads TGTGCCAGCAGTGAACCGCTAGCGGGAGCGGCTACGCAGTATTTT. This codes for CASSEPLAGAATQYF.

The CDR3, as DNA: TGTGCCAGCAGTTTGGGCTCTCCAGATACGCAGTATTTT. Protein product: CASSLGSPDTQYF. V is TRBV27 and J is TRBJ2-3, with no clear D. V lost 3 bases and J lost 4, with 8 bases in between. Germline V gene lookup returns CDR1 MNHEY and CDR2 SMNVEV (reference sequence). This CDR3 has 13 residues.

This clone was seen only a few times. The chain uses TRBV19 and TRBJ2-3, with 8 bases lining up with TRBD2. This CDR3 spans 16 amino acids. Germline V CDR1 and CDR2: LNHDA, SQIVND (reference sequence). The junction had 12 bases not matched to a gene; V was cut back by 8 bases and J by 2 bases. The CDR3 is CASSYGTGRATDTQYF. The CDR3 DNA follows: TGTGCCAGTTCGTATGGGACCGGGAGGGCCACAGATACGCAGTATTTT. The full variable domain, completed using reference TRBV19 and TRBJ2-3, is DGGITQSPKYLFRKEGQNVTLSCEQNLNHDAMYWYRQDPGQGLRLIYYSQIVNDFQKGDIAEGYSVSREKKESFPLTVTSAQKNPTAFYLCASSYGTGRATDTQYFGPGTRLTVL.

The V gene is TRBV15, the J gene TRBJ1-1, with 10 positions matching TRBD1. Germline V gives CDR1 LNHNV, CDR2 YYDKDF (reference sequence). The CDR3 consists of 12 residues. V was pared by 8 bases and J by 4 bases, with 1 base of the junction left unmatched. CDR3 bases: TGTGCCACCGGGACAGGGGCCACTGAAGCTTTCTTT. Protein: CATGTGATEAFF. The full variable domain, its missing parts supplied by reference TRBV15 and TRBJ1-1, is DAMVIQNPRYQVTQFGKPVTLSCSQTLNHNVMYWYQQKSSQAPKLLFHYYDKDFNNEADTPDNFQSRRPNTSFCFLDIRSPGLGDTAMYLCATGTGATEAFFGQGTRLTVV.

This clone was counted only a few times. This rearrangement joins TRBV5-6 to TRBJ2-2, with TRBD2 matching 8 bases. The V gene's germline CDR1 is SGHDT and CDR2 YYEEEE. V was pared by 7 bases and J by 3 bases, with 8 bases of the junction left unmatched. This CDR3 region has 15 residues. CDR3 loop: CASSFQTSDTGELFF. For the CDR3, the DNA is TGTGCCAGCTCCTTTCAGACTAGCGACACCGGGGAGCTGTTTTTT. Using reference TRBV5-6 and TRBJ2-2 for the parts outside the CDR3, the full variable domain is DAGVTQSPTHLIKTRGQQVTLRCSPKSGHDTVSWYQQALGQGPQFIFQYYEEEERQRGNFPDRFSGHQFPNYSSELNVNALLLGDSALYLCASSFQTSDTGELFFGEGSRLTVL.

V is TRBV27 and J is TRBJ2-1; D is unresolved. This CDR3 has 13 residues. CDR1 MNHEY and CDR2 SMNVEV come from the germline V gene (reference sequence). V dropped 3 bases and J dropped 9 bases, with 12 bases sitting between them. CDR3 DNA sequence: TGTGCCAGCAGTTTCGGAGCGTCTGGTGAGCAGTTCTTC. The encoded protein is CASSFGASGEQFF.

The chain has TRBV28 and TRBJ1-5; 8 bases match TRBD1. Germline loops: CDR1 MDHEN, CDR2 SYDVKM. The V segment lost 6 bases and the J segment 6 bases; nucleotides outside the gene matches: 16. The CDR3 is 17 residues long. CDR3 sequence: CASSLASRTGYSQPQHF. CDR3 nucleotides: TGTGCCAGCAGCTTAGCCTCGAGGACAGGGTACAGTCAGCCCCAGCATTTT.

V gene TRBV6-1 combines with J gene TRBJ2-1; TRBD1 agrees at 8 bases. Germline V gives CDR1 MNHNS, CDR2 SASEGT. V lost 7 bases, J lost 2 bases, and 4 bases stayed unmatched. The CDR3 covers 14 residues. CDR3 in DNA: TGTGCCAGCACTCGACAGGGGCCCTACAATGAGCAGTTCTTC. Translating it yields CASTRQGPYNEQFF.

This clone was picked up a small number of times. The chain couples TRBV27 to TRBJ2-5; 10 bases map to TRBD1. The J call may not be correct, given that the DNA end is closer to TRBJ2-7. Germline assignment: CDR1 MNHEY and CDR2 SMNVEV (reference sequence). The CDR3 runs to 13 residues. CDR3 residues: CASRGTGDYEQYF. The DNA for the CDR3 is TGTGCCAGCAGGGGGACAGGGGACTACGAGCAGTACTTC.

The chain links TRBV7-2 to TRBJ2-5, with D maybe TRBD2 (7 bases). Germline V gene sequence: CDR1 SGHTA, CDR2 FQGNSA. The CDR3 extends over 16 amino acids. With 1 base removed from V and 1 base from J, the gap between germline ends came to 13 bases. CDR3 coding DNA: TGTGCCAGCAGCTTAGACGGCGGGGGCCTCCAAGAGACCCAGTACTTC. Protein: CASSLDGGGLQETQYF.

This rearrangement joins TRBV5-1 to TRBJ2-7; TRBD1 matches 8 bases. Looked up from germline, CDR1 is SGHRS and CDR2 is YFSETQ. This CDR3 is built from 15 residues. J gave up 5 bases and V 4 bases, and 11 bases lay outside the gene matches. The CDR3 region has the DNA TGCGCCAGCAGCGGTCTTGCAGGGGGCTTACACGAGCAGTACTTC. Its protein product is CASSGLAGGLHEQYF.

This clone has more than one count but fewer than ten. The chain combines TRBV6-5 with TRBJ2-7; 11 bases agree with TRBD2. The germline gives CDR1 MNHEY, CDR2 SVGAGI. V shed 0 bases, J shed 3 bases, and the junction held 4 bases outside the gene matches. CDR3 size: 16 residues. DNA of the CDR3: TGTGCCAGCAGTTACTCGGCTAGCGGGGGGCTCTACGAGCAGTACTTC. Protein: CASSYSASGGLYEQYF.

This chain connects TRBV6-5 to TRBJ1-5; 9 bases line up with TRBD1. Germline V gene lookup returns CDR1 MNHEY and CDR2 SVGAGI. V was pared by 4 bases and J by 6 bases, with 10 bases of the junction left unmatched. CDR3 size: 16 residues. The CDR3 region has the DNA TGTGCCAGCAGTTTAGTAGGGACAGGGAAGAGTCAGCCCCAGCATTTT. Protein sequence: CASSLVGTGKSQPQHF.

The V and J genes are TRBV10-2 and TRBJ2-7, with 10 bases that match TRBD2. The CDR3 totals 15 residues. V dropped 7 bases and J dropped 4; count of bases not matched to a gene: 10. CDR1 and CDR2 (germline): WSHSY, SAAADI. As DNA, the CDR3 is TGCGCCAGCACGACACCGGGACTAGCGCATTACGAGCAGTACTTC. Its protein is CASTTPGLAHYEQYF.

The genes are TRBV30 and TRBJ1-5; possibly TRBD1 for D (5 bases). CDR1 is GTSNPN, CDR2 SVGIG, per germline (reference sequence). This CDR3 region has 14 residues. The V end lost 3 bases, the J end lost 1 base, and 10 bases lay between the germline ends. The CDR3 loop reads CAWSHDSSNQPQHF. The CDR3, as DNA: TGTGCCTGGAGCCATGACAGCAGCAATCAGCCCCAGCATTTT. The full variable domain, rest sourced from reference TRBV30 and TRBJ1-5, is SQTIHQWPATLVQPVGSPLSLECTVEGTSNPNLYWYRQAAGRGLQLLFYSVGIGQISSEVPQNLSASRPQDRQFILSSKKLLLSDSGFYLCAWSHDSSNQPQHFGDGTRLSIL.